This T cell receptor (beta chain) was recovered during a study of shared clonotypes between healthy human individuals. Clones were sequenced by immunoSEQ multiplex PCR, and TCRdb holds only the in-frame ones, with some missing. This sample has 950,000 to 1,100,000 clones, with 65% to 75% found just once. A remark on this clone: The same CDR3 can be traced to other DNA sequences in this sample.

The CDR3 runs 12 residues. V lost 4 bases to trimming and J lost 6 bases, with 7 bases between them. Germline-derived CDR1 and CDR2 are MDHEN and SYDVKM. Sequencing was performed on memory CD4+ T cells sorted from blood. Subset defined: CD45RA-negative fraction. This sequence originates from a man aged 18 to 29 in good health. The chain uses TRBV28 and TRBJ1-5; possibly TRBD1 for D (5 bases). As DNA, the CDR3 is TGTGCCAGCAGTTCTCAGGGTCAGCCCCAGCATTTT. Translated: CASSSQGQPQHF.